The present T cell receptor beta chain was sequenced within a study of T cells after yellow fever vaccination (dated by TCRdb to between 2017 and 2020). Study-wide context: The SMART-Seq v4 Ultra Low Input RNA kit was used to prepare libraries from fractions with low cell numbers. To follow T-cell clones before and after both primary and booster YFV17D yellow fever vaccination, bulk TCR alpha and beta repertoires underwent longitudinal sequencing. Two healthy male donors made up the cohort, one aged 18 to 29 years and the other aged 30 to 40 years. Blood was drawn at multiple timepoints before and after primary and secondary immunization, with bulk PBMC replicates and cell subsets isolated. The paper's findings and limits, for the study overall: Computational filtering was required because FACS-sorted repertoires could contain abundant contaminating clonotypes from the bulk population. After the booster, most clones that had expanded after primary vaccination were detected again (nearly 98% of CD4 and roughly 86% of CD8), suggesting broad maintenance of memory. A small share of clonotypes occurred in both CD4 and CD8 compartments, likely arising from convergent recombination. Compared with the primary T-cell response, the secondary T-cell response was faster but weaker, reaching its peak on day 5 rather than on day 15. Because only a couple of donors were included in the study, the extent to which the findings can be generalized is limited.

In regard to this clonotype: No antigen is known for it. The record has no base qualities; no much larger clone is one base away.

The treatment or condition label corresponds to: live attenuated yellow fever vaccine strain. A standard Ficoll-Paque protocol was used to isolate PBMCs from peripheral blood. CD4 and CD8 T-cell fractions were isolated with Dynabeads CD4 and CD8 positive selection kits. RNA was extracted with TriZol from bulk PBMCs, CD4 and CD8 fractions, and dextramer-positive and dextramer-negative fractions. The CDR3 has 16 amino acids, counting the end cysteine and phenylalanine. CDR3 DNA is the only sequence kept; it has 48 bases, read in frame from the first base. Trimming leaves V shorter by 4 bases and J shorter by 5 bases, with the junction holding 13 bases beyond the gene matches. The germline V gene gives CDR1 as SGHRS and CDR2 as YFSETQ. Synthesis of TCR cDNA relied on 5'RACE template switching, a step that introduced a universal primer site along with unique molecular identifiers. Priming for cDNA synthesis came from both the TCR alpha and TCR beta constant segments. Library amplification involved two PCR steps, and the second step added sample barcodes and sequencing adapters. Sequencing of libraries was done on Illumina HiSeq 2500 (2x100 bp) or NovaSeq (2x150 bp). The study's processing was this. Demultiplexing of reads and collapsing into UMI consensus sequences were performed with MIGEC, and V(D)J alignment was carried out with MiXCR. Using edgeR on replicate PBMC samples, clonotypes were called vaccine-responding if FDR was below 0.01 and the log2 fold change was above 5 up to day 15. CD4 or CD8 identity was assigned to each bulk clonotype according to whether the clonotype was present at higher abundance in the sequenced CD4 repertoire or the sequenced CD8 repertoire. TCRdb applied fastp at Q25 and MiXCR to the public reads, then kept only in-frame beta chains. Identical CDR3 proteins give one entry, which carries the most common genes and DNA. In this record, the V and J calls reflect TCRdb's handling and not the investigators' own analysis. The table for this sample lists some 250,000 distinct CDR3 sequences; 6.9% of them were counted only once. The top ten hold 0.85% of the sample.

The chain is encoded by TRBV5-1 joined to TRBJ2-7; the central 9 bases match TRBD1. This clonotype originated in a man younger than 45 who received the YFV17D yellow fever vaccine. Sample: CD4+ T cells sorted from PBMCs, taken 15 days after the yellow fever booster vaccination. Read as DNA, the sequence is TGCGCCAGCAGCGCCCGAACAGGGGGCGCACCGGACGAGCAGTACTTC. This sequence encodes CASSARTGGAPDEQYF.